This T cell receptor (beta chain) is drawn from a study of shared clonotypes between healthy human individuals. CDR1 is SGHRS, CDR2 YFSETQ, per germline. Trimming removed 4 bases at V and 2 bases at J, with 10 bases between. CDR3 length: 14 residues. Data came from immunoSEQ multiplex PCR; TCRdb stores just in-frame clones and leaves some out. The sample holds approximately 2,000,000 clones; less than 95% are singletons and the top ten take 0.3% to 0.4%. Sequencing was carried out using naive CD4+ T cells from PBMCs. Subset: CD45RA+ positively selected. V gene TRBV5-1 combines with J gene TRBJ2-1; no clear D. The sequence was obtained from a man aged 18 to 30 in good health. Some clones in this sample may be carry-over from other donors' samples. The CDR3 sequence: CASSIDGPYNEQFF. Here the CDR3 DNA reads TGCGCCAGCAGCATAGATGGGCCCTACAATGAGCAGTTCTTC.